In this sample, the clone carrying this T cell receptor (beta chain) turned up once. This entry comes from a study of CD8+CD57+ T cells in acquired aplastic anemia. CDR1 and CDR2 from the germline V gene are SGHTA and FQGTGA. Trimming stripped 5 bases from V and 7 bases from J, with 15 bases between. The CDR3 loop spans 13 amino acids. Genomic DNA, serving as template, underwent TCR beta VDJ and CDR3 profiling. TCRdb re-derived calls from the reads in MiXCR, one entry per CDR3 protein. This sample has 150,000 to 200,000 distinct CDR3 sequences, with less than 65% found just once. All sequencing subjects had displayed CD8+CD57+ cell expansion on flow cytometry.

This sequence joins TRBV7-3 and TRBJ2-7, with D maybe TRBD1 (6 bases). The receptor's source is a human donor with aplastic anemia. Input material: sorted CD4+, CD8+, or CD8+CD57+ T cells (not recorded which) from PBMCs. The CDR3 nucleotides are TGTGCCAGCAGCCCACGAGAAGGGGGAGAGCAGTACTTC. Its translation: CASSPREGGEQYF.